The clone carrying this T cell receptor beta chain was counted many times. Its antigen is still unknown. The sample originates from a study of breast tumors, draining lymph nodes, adjacent tissues. Broader study findings: Tumors had less TCR diversity than lymph nodes, more than nontumor tissue.

MiXCR, run by TCRdb on the multiplex PCR reads, gives a single entry per CDR3 protein. The table records over 70,000 distinct CDR3 sequences, 25% to 35% of them present only once. V gave up 5 bases and J gave up 1 base; unmatched junction bases: 4. This CDR3 comprises 14 residues. In germline, CDR1 is GTSNPN, CDR2 SVGIG (reference sequence). Samples came from axillary lymph nodes draining the breast cancer. The specimen sequenced was axillary lymph node tissue. This TCR was sampled from a female donor with breast cancer. Some clones in this sample may be carry-over from other donors' samples. This chain connects TRBV30 to TRBJ2-1, with 8 bases fitting TRBD1. The chain's CDR3 is CAWAGGSSYNEQFF. CDR3 bases: TGTGCCTGGGCAGGGGGCTCATCCTACAATGAGCAGTTCTTC.